The next 26 T cell receptor beta chains were all read from a single sample in a study of T cell responses to AZD1222 COVID-19 vaccine. Profiled with immunoSEQ multiplex PCR; TCRdb holds only in-frame clones, not every one. The table includes under 150,000 clones, around 89% detected once. This specimen was peripheral blood, taken on day 0 of MenACWY control vaccination. The receptors stem from an adult in good health.

This clone was seen once. The chain joins TRBV7-9 to TRBJ1-1, with TRBD1 as a possible D gene (5 bases). The ends were cut back, 3 bases at V and 5 bases at J, with 13 bases in the middle. Germline values: CDR1 SEHNR, CDR2 FQNEAQ (reference sequence). This CDR3 comprises 14 residues. CDR3 residues: CASSFSGIGTEAFF. DNA of the CDR3: TGTGCCAGCAGCTTTTCAGGGATCGGTACTGAAGCTTTCTTT.

The CDR3 sequence is CASRMGLSANEQFF. DNA of the CDR3: TGCGCCAGCAGGATGGGACTCAGTGCCAATGAGCAGTTCTTC. This chain uses TRBV5-1 with TRBJ2-1, with D perhaps TRBD2 (6 bases). CDR1 and CDR2 (germline): SGHRS, YFSETQ. Trimming shortened V by 5 bases and J by 6 bases, and 15 bases separated the two germline ends. The length of the CDR3 is 14 residues.

The CDR3 region has the DNA TGCAGCGTCCCGAGGGGGGATGGCTACACCTTC. This sequence encodes CSVPRGDGYTF. This rearrangement joins TRBV29-1 to TRBJ1-2; D is possibly TRBD1 (6 bases). The CDR3 covers 11 residues. From germline, CDR1 is SQVTM and CDR2 ANQGSEA. V was cut by 6 bases and J by 6 bases, with 11 bases left in between.

The V gene is TRBV19, the J gene TRBJ1-1; 7 bases agree with TRBD1. Germline assignment: CDR1 LNHDA and CDR2 SQIVND (reference sequence). This CDR3 has 13 residues. The trim removed 11 bases at V and 1 base at J, leaving 7 bases unmatched. The CDR3, as DNA: TGTGCCGCGAGGGGGCGTCGGAACACTGAAGCTTTCTTT. This gives the protein CAARGRRNTEAFF.

The rearrangement joins TRBV7-9 to TRBJ1-2, with TRBD1 matching 9 bases. J was trimmed by 7 bases and V by 5 bases; bases with no gene match: 14. There are 16 residues in the CDR3. CDR1 and CDR2 (germline): SEHNR, FQNEAQ (reference sequence). The CDR3: CASSPSTRDRGSGYTF. The DNA for the CDR3 is TGTGCCAGCAGCCCCTCAACTCGAGACAGGGGGTCTGGCTACACCTTC.

This sequence joins TRBV7-9 and TRBJ2-1; a weak D match, TRBD2 (6 bases). Trimming stripped 4 bases from V and 9 bases from J, with 13 bases between. From germline, CDR1 is SEHNR and CDR2 FQNEAQ (reference sequence). The CDR3 has 13 amino acids. CDR3 DNA sequence: TGTGCCAGCAGCTGGGGGGAGGAAGGTGAGCAGTTCTTC. This codes for CASSWGEEGEQFF.

CDR3 protein: CASSKTGTGKETQYF. The CDR3 DNA sequence: TGTGCCAGCAGCAAAACCGGGACAGGGAAAGAGACCCAGTACTTC. The chain joins TRBV27 to TRBJ2-5, with TRBD1 identical over 9 bases. The CDR3 has 15 residues. V gave up 6 bases and J gave up 3 bases; unmatched junction bases: 8. Looked up from germline, CDR1 is MNHEY and CDR2 is SMNVEV (reference sequence).

This rearrangement joins TRBV7-9 to TRBJ1-1; D gene uncertain. Germline V CDR1 and CDR2: SEHNR, FQNEAQ (reference sequence). The V end lost 5 bases, the J end lost 5 bases, and 12 bases lay between the germline ends. The CDR3 extends over 13 amino acids. DNA for the CDR3: TGTGCCAGCAGCCCGGGGTGGGAAACTGAAGCTTTCTTT. This gives the protein CASSPGWETEAFF.

The chain carries TRBV13 and TRBJ2-3; D remains unclear. V lost 0 bases to trimming and J lost 2 bases, with 12 bases between them. The CDR3 consists of 16 residues. Per the germline V gene, CDR1 is PRHDT and CDR2 is FYEKMQ (reference sequence). The CDR3, as DNA: TGTGCCAGCAGCTTAGGACGGGCGTTGAACACAGATACGCAGTATTTT. As protein: CASSLGRALNTDTQYF. The full variable domain, rest sourced from reference TRBV13 and TRBJ2-3, is AAGVIQSPRHLIKEKRETATLKCYPIPRHDTVYWYQQGPGQDPQFLISFYEKMQSDKGSIPDRFSAQQFSDYHSELNMSSLELGDSALYFCASSLGRALNTDTQYFGPGTRLTVL.

The genes are TRBV19 and TRBJ1-1; D remains unclear. Deletions cut 7 bases from V and 1 base from J, with 16 bases between. The CDR3 is made up of 15 amino acids. Germline V lookup: CDR1 LNHDA, CDR2 SQIVND (reference sequence). The CDR3 region has the DNA TGTGCCAGTATGGATCCCGGCAGGAAGAACACTGAAGCTTTCTTT. It is translated as CASMDPGRKNTEAFF.

The J gene is TRBJ1-1, the V gene TRBV12-3 or TRBV12-4; D gene unclear. The CDR3 extends over 11 amino acids. V dropped 2 bases and J dropped 8 bases, with 6 bases sitting between them. The CDR3 DNA sequence: TGTGCCAGCAGTTTAATAGGGGAAGCTTTCTTT. It specifies CASSLIGEAFF.

This sequence joins TRBV3-1 (or the pseudogene TRBV3-2) and TRBJ1-6; D perhaps matches TRBD1 (6 bases). The CDR3 consists of 12 residues. The V gene lost 4 bases and the J gene lost 12 bases, with 10 bases spanning the gap. Germline-derived CDR1 and CDR2 are LGHDT and YNNKEL (reference sequence). The CDR3 coding sequence is TGTGCCAGCAGCCCACCCAGGGGACCCCTCCACTTT. Protein product: CASSPPRGPLHF.

The chain combines TRBV9 with TRBJ1-2, with D hard to call. CDR1 is SGDLS and CDR2 is YYNGEE in the germline V gene. The CDR3 is made up of 14 amino acids. V lost 4 bases and J lost 7, with 17 bases in between. The CDR3 nucleotides are TGTGCCAGCAGCACCGATGGGAGAGAGAGTGGCTACACCTTC. The encoded protein is CASSTDGRESGYTF. Based on the CDR3 plus reference TRBV9 and TRBJ1-2, the full variable domain is DSGVTQTPKHLITATGQRVTLRCSPRSGDLSVYWYQQSLDQGLQFLIQYYNGEERAKGNILERFSAQQFPDLHSELNLSSLELGDSALYFCASSTDGRESGYTFGSGTRLTVV.

This clone was recorded only once. V gene TRBV5-8 combines with J gene TRBJ1-1; TRBD1 matches at 7 bases. This CDR3 spans 15 amino acids. V trimming: 5 bases; J trimming: 0 bases; junction bases outside the gene matches: 7. Germline lookup yields CDR1 SGHTS and CDR2 YDEGEE. The CDR3 here is CASSQGGGLNTEAFF. The CDR3 DNA reads as TGTGCCAGCAGTCAGGGAGGGGGCCTGAACACTGAAGCTTTCTTT.

This chain uses TRBV19 with TRBJ1-3; D might be TRBD1 (6 bases). The CDR3 is made up of 16 amino acids. V was clipped by 7 bases and J by 0 bases, with 16 bases between them. Germline CDR1 LNHDA, CDR2 SQIVND (reference sequence). The CDR3 nucleotides read TGTGCCAGTACTCCGGGACAAGTCGACTCTGGAAACACCATATATTTT. It codes for CASTPGQVDSGNTIYF.

The rearrangement links TRBV7-3 to TRBJ2-1, with 10 bases identical to TRBD2. CDR1 and CDR2 from the germline V gene are SGHTA and FQGTGA. CDR3 length: 16 amino acids. Germline trimming cut 5 bases from V and 5 bases from J; bases unmatched to any gene: 9. CDR3 residues: CASSQGSGRGHNEQFF. For the CDR3, the DNA is TGTGCCAGCAGCCAGGGAAGCGGGAGGGGCCACAATGAGCAGTTCTTC.

The chain joins TRBV11-3 to TRBJ2-5, with 12 bases lining up with TRBD2. CDR1 and CDR2 (germline): SGHNT, YENEEA. This CDR3 contains 17 residues. The V and J ends lost 5 bases and 7 bases, in that order; junction bases with no gene match: 14. The CDR3 DNA is TGTGCCAGCAGCCAGAGACTAGCGGGGGCTCTGTGGCGGACCCAGTACTTC. It yields the protein CASSQRLAGALWRTQYF.

The CDR3 nucleotides are TGTGCCAGCTCCCCGGCGGGGTTTTCCTACGAGCAGTACTTC. Translated: CASSPAGFSYEQYF. The chain combines TRBV18 with TRBJ2-7, with TRBD2 as a possible D gene (6 bases). V shed 6 bases and J shed 1 base, with 13 bases lying between them. In germline, CDR1 is KGHSH, CDR2 LQKENI. The CDR3 extends over 14 amino acids. Supplemented by reference TRBV18 and TRBJ2-7, the full variable domain reads NAGVMQNPRHLVRRRGQEARLRCSPMKGHSHVYWYRQLPEEGLKFMVYLQKENIIDESGMPKERFSAEFPKEGPSILRIQQVVRGDSAAYFCASSPAGFSYEQYFGPGTRLTVT.

The V call is TRBV12-3 or TRBV12-4, the J call TRBJ2-2; D unclear. Trimming pared 3 bases from V and 3 bases from J, leaving 5 bases between. This CDR3 spans 13 amino acids. In DNA form, the CDR3 reads TGTGCCAGCAGTTTTGCCGACACCGGGGAGCTGTTTTTT. Its translation: CASSFADTGELFF.

The chain employs TRBV7-9 and TRBJ1-2, with D unresolved. This CDR3 is 13 amino acids long. V was clipped by 1 base and J by 1 base, with 4 bases between them. Germline lookup yields CDR1 SEHNR and CDR2 FQNEAQ (reference sequence). The chain's CDR3 is CASSLGLNYGYTF. The CDR3 region has the DNA TGTGCCAGCAGCTTAGGACTTAACTATGGCTACACCTTC.

The CDR3 loop reads CASKSAPLGYTF. The CDR3 DNA reads as TGTGCCAGCAAGTCGGCTCCCTTAGGCTACACCTTC. The chain combines TRBV5-6 with TRBJ1-2; D unclear. CDR3 length equals 12 residues. CDR1 and CDR2 (germline): SGHDT, YYEEEE. With 6 bases removed from V and 8 bases from J, the gap between germline ends came to 14 bases.

This clone was detected only once. The chain is built from TRBV7-8 and TRBJ2-3; possibly TRBD1 for D (5 bases). Germline lookup yields CDR1 SGHVS and CDR2 FQNEAQ. CDR3 length: 15 amino acids. The ends were cut back, 5 bases at V and 2 bases at J, with 14 bases in the middle. This chain's CDR3 is CASSQGLGYTDTQYF. The CDR3 DNA is TGTGCCAGCAGCCAGGGTCTGGGGTACACAGATACGCAGTATTTT.

In this sample, this clone turned up a few times. This chain joins TRBV27 and TRBJ1-4, with D tentatively TRBD1 (5 bases). Trimming cost V 6 bases and J 5 bases, with 10 bases left between them. The CDR3 is 13 amino acids. The germline gives CDR1 MNHEY, CDR2 SMNVEV (reference sequence). CDR3 protein: CASSVRQNEKLFF. CDR3 in DNA: TGTGCCAGCAGCGTAAGACAGAATGAAAAACTGTTTTTT. The variable domain in full, completed from reference TRBV27 and TRBJ1-4, reads EAQVTQNPRYLITVTGKKLTVTCSQNMNHEYMSWYRQDPGLGLRQIYYSMNVEVTDKGDVPEGYKVSRKEKRNFPLILESPSPNQTSLYFCASSVRQNEKLFFGSGTQLSVL.

A remark on this clone: This CDR3 is missing its conserved last phenylalanine or tryptophan, likely due to a read error. Because the CDR3's place on the DNA is in doubt, the DNA is left out and the CDR3 is given as listed by TCRdb. The chain links TRBV6-4 to TRBJ1-6. The CDR3 numbers 8 amino acids, ends counted. Looked up from germline, CDR1 is MRHNA and CDR2 is SNTAGT. CDR3 residues: CASSDPPV.

This sequence joins TRBV25-1 and TRBJ1-3; 9 nucleotides line up with TRBD1. Per germline, CDR1 MGHDK and CDR2 SYGVNS. There are 16 residues in the CDR3. The J segment lost 6 bases and the V segment lost 1 base, leaving 7 bases of the junction unmatched. CDR3 DNA sequence: TGTGCCAGCAGTGAATGGAGGACAGGGGCTGAAAACACCATATATTTT. It encodes CASSEWRTGAENTIYF.

The rearrangement uses TRBV5-8 and TRBJ1-1; unclear D gene. V was pared by 3 bases and J by 7 bases, with 13 bases between. Germline values: CDR1 SGHTS, CDR2 YDEGEE. The CDR3 loop spans 13 amino acids. CDR3 in amino acids: CASSSPWEGEAFF. CDR3 coding DNA: TGTGCCAGCAGCTCCCCATGGGAGGGTGAAGCTTTCTTT. The whole variable domain, filled in from reference TRBV5-8 and TRBJ1-1, reads EAGVTQSPTHLIKTRGQQATLRCSPISGHTSVYWYQQALGLGLQFLLWYDEGEERNRGNFPPRFSGRQFPNYSSELNVNALELEDSALYLCASSSPWEGEAFFGQGTRLTVV.